This T cell receptor (beta chain) was retrieved from a study of response to subunit inactivated influenza vaccine. Notes on the study in general: T cells newly recruited by each seasonal influenza vaccination are few, the authors suggested.

TCRdb re-analysed the RT-PCR reads in MiXCR, keeping a single row per CDR3 protein. The sample comprises approximately 230,000 distinct CDR3 sequences, 12% of which are singletons, and approximately 8.3% rests with the top ten. To note about this clonotype: Its cognate antigen is unknown.

The J segment lost 7 bases and the V segment lost 2 bases, leaving 13 bases of the junction unmatched. The CDR3 runs 17 residues. The germline V gene has CDR1 MNHEY and CDR2 SMNVEV (reference sequence). The material sequenced was non-naive T cells sorted from PBMCs, taken approximately 15 days before vaccination. The chain combines TRBV27 with TRBJ2-1; 8 bases line up with TRBD2. The origin of this receptor is a man in his forties or fifties who received an inactivated influenza vaccine. CDR3 DNA: TGTGCCAGCAGTTTACACCGGACAGCGGGAGCTAAAAATGAGCAGTTCTTC. The encoded protein is CASSLHRTAGAKNEQFF.